This TCR beta chain was captured by sequencing in a study of response to subunit inactivated influenza vaccine. Study-wide results and limits: The authors offered the suggestion that each seasonal influenza vaccination recruits few new T cells.

Germline CDR1 LNHDA, CDR2 SQIVND (reference sequence). J lost 2 bases, V lost 7 bases, and 8 bases had no gene match. This CDR3 comprises 15 residues. TCRdb reprocessed the RT-PCR reads via MiXCR and lists one record per CDR3 protein. The sample holds fewer than 250,000 distinct CDR3 sequences; about an eighth are singletons and the top ten take under 30%. Note on this clonotype: Its matching antigen is unknown.

The origin of this receptor is a man aged 50 or older who received an inactivated influenza vaccine. The specimen was CD8+ T cells sorted from PBMCs, collected more than 4 days after vaccination. The genes are TRBV19 and TRBJ2-3; 8 nucleotides match TRBD2. The CDR3 DNA reads TGTGCCAGTACCCCGCGGGGGGCCGTCACAGATACGCAGTATTTT. Amino acids: CASTPRGAVTDTQYF.